These 28 T cell receptor beta chains came from one sample sequenced in a study of T cells after somatic rescue of genetic block. Assay: immunoSEQ multiplex PCR; the TCRdb copy retains only in-frame clones and omits some. The repertoire includes 70,000 or so clones, about 92% of them detected once, and 3% sits in the top ten. The sequencing input was peripheral blood mononuclear cells (PBMCs). These receptors originate from a man aged 40-50 years.

J is TRBJ2-1 and V is TRBV6-1; D is undetermined. The CDR3 length is 13 residues. Trimming removed 6 bases from V and 11 bases from J, with 17 bases in between. Germline V gene sequence: CDR1 MNHNS, CDR2 SASEGT. CDR3 nucleotides: TGTGCCAGCAGCCACAAAGCAAAAGTTCAGCAGTTCTTC. Translation gives CASSHKAKVQQFF.

This chain connects TRBV6-5 to TRBJ2-2, with a tentative D call TRBD1 (6 bases). Trimming cost V 2 bases and J 7 bases, with 11 bases left between them. The CDR3 spans 14 residues. Germline values: CDR1 MNHEY, CDR2 SVGAGI. CDR3 loop: CASSYATGFGELFF. The CDR3 DNA sequence: TGTGCCAGCAGTTACGCTACAGGGTTCGGGGAGCTGTTTTTT.

The rearrangement links TRBV11-2 to TRBJ1-3; 8 bases agree with TRBD1. The germline CDR1 and CDR2 sequences are SGHAT and FQNNGV. The ends lost 5 bases at V and 7 bases at J; junction bases unmatched: 7. The CDR3 length is 14 residues. The CDR3 region is CASSLLNRGNTIYF. The CDR3 coding sequence is TGTGCCAGCAGCCTCCTCAACAGGGGGAACACCATATATTTT.

The rearrangement links TRBV5-1 to TRBJ2-5, with D tentatively TRBD1 (5 bases). Deletions cut 0 bases from V and 1 base from J, with 13 bases between. Germline loops: CDR1 SGHRS, CDR2 YFSETQ. The CDR3 is 16 residues long. Here the CDR3 DNA reads TGCGCCAGCAGCTTGGGACAGCAGAATCTCCAAGAGACCCAGTACTTC. Protein product: CASSLGQQNLQETQYF. Drawing the rest from reference TRBV5-1 and TRBJ2-5, the complete variable domain is KAGVTQTPRYLIKTRGQQVTLSCSPISGHRSVSWYQQTPGQGLQFLFEYFSETQRNKGNFPGRFSGRQFSNSRSEMNVSTLELGDSALYLCASSLGQQNLQETQYFGPGTRLLVL.

V gene TRBV6-6 combines with J gene TRBJ2-2, with a possible D match to TRBD1 (6 bases). Trimming took 2 bases from V and 5 from J, leaving 9 bases between them. Germline CDR1 is MNHNY and CDR2 is SVGAGI (reference sequence). CDR3 size: 14 residues. DNA of the CDR3: TGTGCCAGCAGTTACGGAACAGGGACCGGGGAGCTGTTTTTT. It codes for CASSYGTGTGELFF.

The rearrangement uses TRBV13 and TRBJ2-7; D perhaps matches TRBD1 (5 bases). The CDR3 spans 15 residues. CDR1 and CDR2 from the germline V gene are PRHDT and FYEKMQ (reference sequence). Trimming removed 4 bases from V and 1 base from J, with 14 bases in between. The CDR3 region is CASSSTNQGSYEQYF. DNA for the CDR3: TGTGCCAGCAGCTCGACAAATCAGGGTTCCTACGAGCAGTACTTC. Filled out from reference TRBV13 and TRBJ2-7, the complete variable domain reads AAGVIQSPRHLIKEKRETATLKCYPIPRHDTVYWYQQGPGQDPQFLISFYEKMQSDKGSIPDRFSAQQFSDYHSELNMSSLELGDSALYFCASSSTNQGSYEQYFGPGTRLTVT.

The sample holds one count of this clone. The chain links TRBV27 to TRBJ1-5; 7 bases match TRBD1. The CDR3 length is 15 residues. The J segment lost 0 bases and the V segment lost 6 bases, leaving 5 bases of the junction unmatched. Germline CDR1 is MNHEY and CDR2 is SMNVEV (reference sequence). This CDR3 is CASSRGTDSNQPQHF. CDR3 sequence (DNA): TGTGCCAGCAGCCGAGGGACAGATAGCAATCAGCCCCAGCATTTT.

This chain links TRBV4-1 with TRBJ1-4; D uncertain. The germline V gene encodes CDR1 MGHRA and CDR2 YSYEKL. Trimming took 3 bases from V and 7 from J, leaving 21 bases between them. CDR3 length: 17 amino acids. The CDR3 here is CASSQPPPVRLREKLFF. In DNA form, the CDR3 reads TGCGCCAGCAGCCAGCCCCCCCCCGTCAGGTTACGTGAAAAACTGTTTTTT.

V gene TRBV4-1 combines with J gene TRBJ2-2, with D maybe TRBD1 (5 bases). This CDR3 has 20 residues. The germline V gene encodes CDR1 MGHRA and CDR2 YSYEKL. The V end was cut by 0 bases, the J end by 2 bases, with 22 bases between. This chain's CDR3 is CASSQDLGDRRSLNTGELFF. CDR3 bases: TGCGCCAGCAGCCAAGATCTCGGTGACAGAAGATCCTTAAACACCGGGGAGCTGTTTTTT.

This chain uses TRBV11-3 with TRBJ2-5, with 9 bases aligning to TRBD1. V dropped 4 bases and J dropped 5; count of bases not matched to a gene: 2. Germline V lookup: CDR1 SGHNT, CDR2 YENEEA. The CDR3 totals 13 residues. The DNA for the CDR3 is TGTGCCAGCAGCTGGGACAGGGAGGAGACCCAGTACTTC. Residues: CASSWDREETQYF.

The V gene is TRBV7-6, the J gene TRBJ2-5; D may be TRBD2 (5 bases). V lost 5 bases and J lost 9, with 19 bases in between. Germline V CDR1 and CDR2: SGHVS, FNYEAQ. CDR3 size: 14 residues. In DNA form, the CDR3 reads TGTGCCAGCAGCGGGAAGAGGACTCCCCCAGCCCAGTACTTC. Translated: CASSGKRTPPAQYF. The full variable domain, rest sourced from reference TRBV7-6 and TRBJ2-5, is GAGVSQSPRYKVTKRGQDVALRCDPISGHVSLYWYRQALGQGPEFLTYFNYEAQQDKSGLPNDRFSAERPEGSISTLTIQRTEQRDSAMYRCASSGKRTPPAQYFGPGTRLLVL.

The chain couples TRBV30 to TRBJ2-7; 10 positions match TRBD1. CDR1 is GTSNPN, CDR2 SVGIG, per germline (reference sequence). The J segment lost 5 bases and the V segment lost 1 base, leaving 8 bases of the junction unmatched. The CDR3 runs to 15 residues. CDR3: CAWSGQGQGGNEQYF. The CDR3 bases are TGTGCCTGGAGTGGCCAAGGACAGGGGGGTAACGAGCAGTACTTC. Using reference TRBV30 and TRBJ2-7 for the parts outside the CDR3, the full variable domain is SQTIHQWPATLVQPVGSPLSLECTVEGTSNPNLYWYRQAAGRGLQLLFYSVGIGQISSEVPQNLSASRPQDRQFILSSKKLLLSDSGFYLCAWSGQGQGGNEQYFGPGTRLTVT.

The rearrangement joins TRBV19 to TRBJ2-1; 10 nucleotides match TRBD2. V shed 7 bases, J shed 4 bases, and the junction held 4 bases outside the gene matches. The CDR3 length is 14 residues. Looked up from germline, CDR1 is LNHDA and CDR2 is SQIVND (reference sequence). CDR3 nucleotides: TGTGCCAGTACAGGGACTAGCGTTTACAATGAGCAGTTCTTC. It is translated as CASTGTSVYNEQFF.

V is TRBV13 and J is TRBJ2-1; D unresolved. Trimming took off 5 bases at V and 8 bases at J, with 13 bases between the two ends. Germline CDR1 reads PRHDT; CDR2 reads FYEKMQ (reference sequence). The CDR3 is 13 amino acids. The CDR3 bases are TGTGCCAGCAGCCCATTTGGTAGGGATGAGCAGTTCTTC. This sequence encodes CASSPFGRDEQFF.

The CDR3 region has the DNA TGTGCCAGCAGTGAAGCGTGGACAGGGGGGAAAGATACGCAGTATTTT. Amino acid sequence: CASSEAWTGGKDTQYF. The gene calls are TRBV6-1 and TRBJ2-3; 10 bases match TRBD1. CDR1 is MNHNS and CDR2 is SASEGT in the germline V gene. Trimming cost V 0 bases and J 5 bases; bases outside gene matches: 5. The CDR3 loop spans 16 amino acids.

The chain employs TRBV6-1 and TRBJ2-2; the match to TRBD2 covers 8 bases. V lost 4 bases, J lost 5 bases, and 12 bases stayed unmatched. The CDR3 totals 17 residues. Germline V gene lookup returns CDR1 MNHNS and CDR2 SASEGT. CDR3 amino acids: CASSAQPGLGGTGELFF. In nucleotides, the CDR3 is TGTGCCAGCAGTGCGCAACCGGGACTAGGCGGAACCGGGGAGCTGTTTTTT.

The CDR3, as DNA: TGTGCCAGCAGTTACTCGATAGGGGTTGGAGGCGATGAGCAGTTCTTC. This gives the protein CASSYSIGVGGDEQFF. This rearrangement joins TRBV6-5 to TRBJ2-1; D possibly matches TRBD1 or TRBD2 (5 bases each). Trimming removed 0 bases at V and 8 bases at J, with 17 bases between. This CDR3 spans 16 amino acids. From germline, CDR1 is MNHEY and CDR2 SVGAGI.

In its sample, this clone was seen once. The chain joins TRBV15 to TRBJ1-6, with D perhaps matching TRBD1 (6 bases). CDR1 and CDR2 from the germline V gene are LNHNV and YYDKDF (reference sequence). The germline V and J ends were trimmed by 0 bases and 10 bases, with 13 bases remaining between them. The CDR3 has 15 amino acids. The CDR3 region is CATSRDSAGASPLHF. CDR3 nucleotide sequence: TGTGCCACCAGCAGAGATTCGGCAGGGGCATCACCCCTCCACTTT.

The V call is TRBV7-9, the J call TRBJ2-3; no clear D. This CDR3 is built from 13 residues. V was cut by 1 base and J by 2 bases, with 4 bases left in between. Germline-derived CDR1 and CDR2 are SEHNR and FQNEAQ (reference sequence). This CDR3 is CASSLVITDTQYF. The CDR3 DNA reads as TGTGCCAGCAGCTTAGTTATCACAGATACGCAGTATTTT. Combining the CDR3 with reference TRBV7-9 and TRBJ2-3 gives the whole variable domain DTGVSQNPRHKITKRGQNVTFRCDPISEHNRLYWYRQTLGQGPEFLTYFQNEAQLEKSRLLSDRFSAERPKGSFSTLEIQRTEQGDSAMYLCASSLVITDTQYFGPGTRLTVL.

The genes are TRBV5-1 and TRBJ1-1, with D unclear. The germline gives CDR1 SGHRS, CDR2 YFSETQ. This CDR3 contains 13 residues. V lost 4 bases to trimming and J lost 0 bases, with 7 bases between them. In DNA, the CDR3 is TGCGCCAGCAGCCCGGGCTTGAACACTGAAGCTTTCTTT. Translated: CASSPGLNTEAFF.

This clone was seen only once. V and J are TRBV19 and TRBJ2-1; D is uncertain. V was cut by 3 bases and J by 6 bases, with 9 bases left in between. Germline lookup yields CDR1 LNHDA and CDR2 SQIVND (reference sequence). The CDR3 has 13 residues. This CDR3 reads CASSISSSNEQFF. Here the CDR3 DNA reads TGTGCCAGTAGTATTTCGTCAAGCAATGAGCAGTTCTTC.

The chain is built from TRBV28 and TRBJ1-2; 8 bases align to TRBD1. Per the germline V gene, CDR1 is MDHEN and CDR2 is SYDVKM. This CDR3 is built from 17 residues. V was pared by 4 bases and J by 5 bases, with 15 bases of the junction left unmatched. CDR3 sequence: CASSSYSKTGVRYGYTF. The CDR3 DNA reads as TGTGCCAGCAGTTCTTATTCCAAGACAGGGGTAAGGTATGGCTACACCTTC.

V gene TRBV28 combines with J gene TRBJ1-5, with D uncertain. Germline assignment: CDR1 MDHEN and CDR2 SYDVKM. The CDR3 sequence is 13 residues long. V lost 10 bases, J lost 4 bases, and 14 bases lay in between. The CDR3 is CAIDRGGNQPQHF. In nucleotides, the CDR3 is TGTGCCATCGACCGGGGTGGGAATCAGCCCCAGCATTTT. Variable domain in full (rest from reference TRBV28 and TRBJ1-5): DVKVTQSSRYLVKRTGEKVFLECVQDMDHENMFWYRQDPGLGLRLIYFSYDVKMKEKGDIPEGYSVSREKKERFSLILESASTNQTSMYLCAIDRGGNQPQHFGDGTRLSIL.

V and J are TRBV7-6 and TRBJ2-3, with 9 bases aligning to TRBD1. Germline V gene lookup returns CDR1 SGHVS and CDR2 FNYEAQ. The CDR3 is made up of 16 amino acids. With V trimmed by 1 base and J by 4 bases, 6 bases remained unmatched. CDR3 region: CASSLGRTGAADTQYF. The CDR3 nucleotides read TGTGCCAGCAGCTTAGGACGGACAGGGGCTGCAGATACGCAGTATTTT.

The chain has TRBV2 and TRBJ2-3; D unresolved. In germline, CDR1 is SNHLY, CDR2 FYNNEI. The CDR3 sequence is 14 residues long. Trimming removed 0 bases from V and 5 bases from J, with 9 bases in between. CDR3 nucleotides: TGTGCCAGCAGTGAAGCCGCTCCGGTAGATACGCAGTATTTT. This sequence encodes CASSEAAPVDTQYF. Drawing the rest from reference TRBV2 and TRBJ2-3, the complete variable domain is EPEVTQTPSHQVTQMGQEVILRCVPISNHLYFYWYRQILGQKVEFLVSFYNNEISEKSEIFDDQFSVERPDGSNFTLKIRSTKLEDSAMYFCASSEAAPVDTQYFGPGTRLTVL.

The CDR3 nucleotides are TGTGCCACCAGCAGAGATGGACAGGCGAATTCACCCCTCCACTTT. Protein sequence: CATSRDGQANSPLHF. The chain is built from TRBV15 and TRBJ1-6; 7 bases fit TRBD1. The CDR3 has 15 residues. CDR1 and CDR2 (germline): LNHNV, YYDKDF (reference sequence). With 0 bases clipped from V and 7 bases from J, the junction kept 3 bases outside the gene matches. Filled out from reference TRBV15 and TRBJ1-6, the complete variable domain reads DAMVIQNPRYQVTQFGKPVTLSCSQTLNHNVMYWYQQKSSQAPKLLFHYYDKDFNNEADTPDNFQSRRPNTSFCFLDIRSPGLGDTAMYLCATSRDGQANSPLHFGNGTRLTVT.

V usage is TRBV11-2 and J usage is TRBJ2-3; 10 nucleotides match TRBD2. The CDR3 contains 15 residues. The germline CDR1 and CDR2 sequences are SGHAT and FQNNGV. After removal of 5 bases from V and 1 base from J, the junction contained 3 bases not matched to a gene. The CDR3 region has the DNA TGTGCCAGCAGCAAGCTAGCGGGGGGCACAGATACGCAGTATTTT. This translates into CASSKLAGGTDTQYF. Together with reference TRBV11-2 and TRBJ2-3, the CDR3 gives the full variable domain: EAGVAQSPRYKIIEKRQSVAFWCNPISGHATLYWYQQILGQGPKLLIQFQNNGVVDDSQLPKDRFSAERLKGVDSTLKIQPAKLEDSAVYLCASSKLAGGTDTQYFGPGTRLTVL.

V gene TRBV5-1 combines with J gene TRBJ2-2, with D perhaps matching TRBD1 (6 bases). CDR3 length: 14 amino acids. The V and J ends lost 4 bases and 2 bases respectively, with 9 bases between them. Germline V lookup: CDR1 SGHRS, CDR2 YFSETQ. The CDR3: CASSQQGNTGELFF. CDR3 sequence (DNA): TGCGCCAGCAGCCAACAGGGAAACACCGGGGAGCTGTTTTTT.